These T cell receptor beta chains were read from a single sample in a study of blood T cell repertoires in COVID-19. Clones were read by immunoSEQ multiplex PCR, and TCRdb kept only the in-frame ones, dropping some. The profile shows about 88,000 clones, about 88% of them singletons. The sequenced sample consisted of peripheral blood. The source is an elderly woman with acute or convalescent COVID-19. Both conserved end residues are part of each CDR3. D genes are given only for firm matches. The listing skips clone size in some rows; elsewhere it reads once, few, many or a size class.

J: TRBJ2-1
D: TRBD2
size: once
V: TRBV5-1
CDR3: CASSAGLAGTIYNEQFF
DNA: TGCGCCAGCAGCGCGGGACTAGCGGGGACAATTTACAATGAGCAGTTCTTC

J: TRBJ1-2
D: NA
size: once
V: TRBV19
CDR3: CASRIKGRDGYTF
DNA: TGTGCCAGTAGAATAAAGGGGAGGGATGGCTACACCTTC

J: TRBJ1-2
D: TRBD1
size: NA
V: TRBV18
CDR3: CASSPPTQGGGGYTF
DNA: TGTGCCAGCTCACCACCCACTCAGGGGGGCGGAGGCTACACCTTC

J: TRBJ1-3
D: TRBD1
size: few
V: TRBV29-1
CDR3: CSATGAPGYTIYF
DNA: TGCAGCGCCACAGGGGCTCCAGGGTACACCATATATTTT

J: TRBJ2-2
D: NA
size: NA
V: TRBV24-1
CDR3: CATSDRGTAGELFF
DNA: TGTGCCACCAGTGACCGCGGGACAGCCGGGGAGCTGTTTTTT

J: TRBJ1-5
D: NA
size: NA
V: TRBV18
CDR3: CASSPREGWSQPQHF
DNA: TGTGCCAGCTCACCCAGGGAAGGGTGGAGTCAGCCCCAGCATTTT

J: TRBJ2-1
D: TRBD2
size: NA
V: TRBV19
CDR3: CASSPRLAGGPSYNEQFF
DNA: TGTGCCAGTAGTCCCCGACTAGCGGGAGGGCCGTCCTACAATGAGCAGTTCTTC

J: TRBJ2-1
D: NA
size: NA
V: TRBV29-1
CDR3: CSVGQSARNEQFF
DNA: TGCAGCGTTGGTCAGAGCGCCCGCAATGAGCAGTTCTTC

J: TRBJ2-1
D: TRBD2
size: NA
V: TRBV7-9
CDR3: CASSLGTSGRSSYNEQFF
DNA: TGTGCCAGCAGCTTAGGGACTAGCGGGAGATCGTCCTACAATGAGCAGTTCTTC

J: TRBJ2-7
D: TRBD1
size: NA
V: TRBV27
CDR3: CASSLSFPGQGAYEQYF
DNA: TGTGCCAGCAGTTTATCGTTCCCGGGACAGGGGGCCTACGAGCAGTACTTC

J: TRBJ2-2
D: TRBD1
size: NA
V: TRBV5-1
CDR3: CASSLPDRGPGELFF
DNA: TGCGCCAGCAGCTTGCCTGACAGGGGGCCCGGGGAGCTGTTTTTT

J: TRBJ2-1
D: TRBD2
size: NA
V: TRBV4-3
CDR3: CASSTLAGAINEQFF
DNA: TGCGCCAGCAGCACACTAGCGGGGGCAATCAATGAGCAGTTCTTC

J: TRBJ1-6
D: NA
size: NA
V: TRBV9
CDR3: CASSVDGLGSPLHF
DNA: TGTGCCAGCAGCGTAGACGGACTGGGGTCACCCCTCCACTTT

J: TRBJ2-2
D: NA
size: once
V: TRBV7-9
CDR3: CASSSSGVRTGELFF
DNA: TGTGCCAGCAGCTCATCAGGGGTTCGCACCGGGGAGCTGTTTTTT

J: TRBJ2-1
D: TRBD2
size: NA
V: TRBV3-1/TRBV3-2
CDR3: CASSQRTSGIYNEQFF
DNA: TGTGCCAGCAGCCAAAGGACTAGCGGCATCTACAATGAGCAGTTCTTC

J: TRBJ2-2
D: NA
size: NA
V: TRBV2
CDR3: CASSPTGVSTGELFF
DNA: TGTGCCAGCAGTCCCACTGGAGTGAGCACCGGGGAGCTGTTTTTT

J: TRBJ1-1
D: NA
size: NA
V: TRBV7-8
CDR3: CASSLARIRAMNTEAFF
DNA: TGTGCCAGCAGCTTAGCGCGAATCAGGGCGATGAACACTGAAGCTTTCTTT

J: TRBJ2-3
D: NA
size: NA
V: TRBV6-4
CDR3: CASSDLPGYTQYF
DNA: TGTGCCAGCAGTGACCTTCCGGGATATACGCAGTATTTT

J: TRBJ2-7
D: NA
size: NA
V: TRBV6-6
CDR3: CASSYTGQSNNEQYF
DNA: TGTGCCAGCAGTTACACGGGACAAAGTAACAACGAGCAGTACTTC

J: TRBJ1-1
D: TRBD1
size: NA
V: TRBV20-1
CDR3: CSASEGTATGGAFF
DNA: TGCAGTGCTAGTGAAGGGACAGCCACTGGGGGAGCTTTCTTT

J: TRBJ1-3
D: NA
size: NA
V: TRBV4-3
CDR3: CASSQVLGAGNTIYF
DNA: TGCGCCAGCAGCCAAGTCCTAGGGGCCGGAAACACCATATATTTT

J: TRBJ2-5
D: NA
size: NA
V: TRBV18
CDR3: CASSPQPGKETQYF
DNA: TGTGCCAGCTCACCACAGCCGGGGAAAGAGACCCAGTACTTC

J: TRBJ2-7
D: TRBD1
size: NA
V: TRBV18
CDR3: CASSPWTGGDEQYF
DNA: TGTGCCAGCTCACCTTGGACAGGGGGCGACGAGCAGTACTTC

J: TRBJ2-3
D: NA
size: NA
V: TRBV9
CDR3: CASSLRTDTQYF
DNA: TGTGCCAGCAGCCTACGGACAGATACGCAGTATTTT